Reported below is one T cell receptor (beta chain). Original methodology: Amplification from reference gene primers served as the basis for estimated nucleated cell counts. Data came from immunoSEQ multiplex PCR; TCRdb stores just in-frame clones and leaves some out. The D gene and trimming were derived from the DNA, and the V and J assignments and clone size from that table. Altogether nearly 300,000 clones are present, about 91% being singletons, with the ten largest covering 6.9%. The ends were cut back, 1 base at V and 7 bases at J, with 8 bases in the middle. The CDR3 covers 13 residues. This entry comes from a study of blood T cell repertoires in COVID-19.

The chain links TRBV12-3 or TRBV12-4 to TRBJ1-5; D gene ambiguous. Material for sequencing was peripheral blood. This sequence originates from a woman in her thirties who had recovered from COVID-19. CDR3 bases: TGTGCCAGCAGTTTAGGCCCACTACAGCCCCAGCATTTT. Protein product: CASSLGPLQPQHF.